Listed here are 7 T cell receptor beta chains from one sample, sequenced in a study of blood T cell repertoires in COVID-19. Sequencing was performed with immunoSEQ multiplex PCR; in TCRdb, only in-frame clones are kept and a portion is missing. The sample shows approximately 190,000 clones, roughly four fifths of them seen only once. Sequences were obtained from peripheral blood. Receptors were obtained from a middle-aged woman with acute or convalescent COVID-19.

This clone was seen once. The chain recombines TRBV11-2 with TRBJ2-1; a weak D match, TRBD1 (6 bases). Trimming shortened V by 2 bases and J by 4 bases, and 9 bases separated the two germline ends. Germline assignment: CDR1 SGHAT and CDR2 FQNNGV. The CDR3 is 14 residues long. This chain's CDR3 is CASSLRTAYNEQFF. CDR3 DNA: TGTGCCAGCAGCTTAAGGACAGCATACAATGAGCAGTTCTTC.

This chain uses TRBV10-3 with TRBJ2-2; weak D call: TRBD1 (5 bases). V lost 3 bases and J lost 7, with 9 bases in between. Germline CDR1 is ENHRY and CDR2 is SYGVKD. CDR3 length: 13 residues. The CDR3 DNA is TGTGCCATCAGTGAACCAGGGTACGGGGAGCTGTTTTTT. Residues: CAISEPGYGELFF.

The rearrangement joins TRBV19 to TRBJ2-5, with a weak D call TRBD1 (7 bases). The germline V and J ends were trimmed by 4 bases and 2 bases, with 14 bases remaining between them. CDR3 length: 15 amino acids. CDR1 is LNHDA and CDR2 is SQIVND in the germline V gene (reference sequence). CDR3 loop: CASSTQGGWQETQYF. CDR3 nucleotides: TGTGCCAGTAGTACGCAGGGGGGATGGCAAGAGACCCAGTACTTC.

This clone was observed a handful of times. The chain uses TRBV19 and TRBJ2-1, with 9 positions matching TRBD1. Looked up from germline, CDR1 is LNHDA and CDR2 is SQIVND (reference sequence). V was clipped by 5 bases and J by 0 bases; unmatched bases: 26. The CDR3 extends over 23 amino acids. The CDR3 DNA follows: TGTGCCAGTAGTGGAGCCGGGACAGGGTGGGTTGGTGTTGGGGAGAGCTCCTACAATGAGCAGTTCTTC. It encodes CASSGAGTGWVGVGESSYNEQFF.

The chain links TRBV5-1 to TRBJ2-4, with unresolved D. This CDR3 has 15 amino acids. Trimming stripped 4 bases from V and 0 bases from J, with 11 bases between. Germline V lookup: CDR1 SGHRS, CDR2 YFSETQ. As DNA, the CDR3 is TGCGCCAGCAGCGCAGGCTCGAAAGCCAAAAACATTCAGTACTTC. It is translated as CASSAGSKAKNIQYF.

The V and J genes are TRBV28 and TRBJ1-6, with D perhaps matching TRBD1 (5 bases). The germline CDR1 and CDR2 sequences are MDHEN and SYDVKM. This CDR3 contains 14 residues. V was trimmed by 6 bases and J by 9 bases, leaving 15 bases between them. The CDR3, as DNA: TGTGCCAGCAGGGTCGGGGGGAGAGGTTCACCCCTCCACTTT. This gives the protein CASRVGGRGSPLHF.

The V gene is TRBV19, the J gene TRBJ2-7, with 11 bases identical to TRBD2. J was trimmed by 1 base and V by 4 bases; bases with no gene match: 6. In germline, CDR1 is LNHDA, CDR2 SQIVND (reference sequence). There are 16 residues in the CDR3. CDR3 region: CASSRGLAGASYEQYF. The CDR3 region has the DNA TGTGCCAGTAGTAGAGGACTAGCGGGTGCTTCCTACGAGCAGTACTTC.